The 2 T cell receptor beta chains below all came from one sample that was sequenced in a study of T cells in Graves' hyperthyroidism and ophthalmopathy (dated by TCRdb to between 2017 and 2020). Library preparation employed multiplex PCR. Instrument used: Illumina HiSeq 2000. The TCR beta CDR3 regions were amplified from the RNA transcripts. The TCR CDR3 was subjected to a first round of RT-PCR using the HTBI primer set and the Qiagen OneStep RT-PCR kit. Through fastp at Q25 and MiXCR, TCRdb rebuilt clones from the public reads, retaining in-frame beta chains. CDR3 protein duplicates are merged, each entry listing the most common genes and DNA. The sample data list 730,000 or so distinct CDR3 sequences, and around 20% of these were observed just once. In total, the top ten clones hold approximately 16% of the sample. The material sequenced was blood. Every receptor here comes from a woman aged 45-65 years with Graves' hyperthyroidism that later progressed to Graves' ophthalmopathy.

The chain links TRBV30 to TRBJ2-3; D unclear. Trimming took off 1 base at V and 2 bases at J, with 7 bases between the two ends. The CDR3 totals 13 residues. The germline CDR1 and CDR2 sequences are GTSNPN and SVGIG (reference sequence). The CDR3: CAWSALNTDTQYF. The CDR3 DNA is TGTGCCTGGAGTGCACTTAACACAGATACGCAGTATTTT.

The J gene is TRBJ2-2, the V gene TRBV9, with D perhaps TRBD1 or TRBD2 (5 bases each). The CDR3 consists of 17 residues. CDR1 and CDR2 from the germline V gene are SGDLS and YYNGEE. Trimming removed 1 base from V and 4 bases from J, with 17 bases in between. The CDR3 is CASSVQRSGAVTGELFF. The CDR3 DNA is TGTGCCAGCAGCGTACAGAGGTCCGGGGCAGTCACCGGGGAGCTGTTTTTT. The whole variable domain, filled in from reference TRBV9 and TRBJ2-2, reads DSGVTQTPKHLITATGQRVTLRCSPRSGDLSVYWYQQSLDQGLQFLIQYYNGEERAKGNILERFSAQQFPDLHSELNLSSLELGDSALYFCASSVQRSGAVTGELFFGEGSRLTVL.